What follows are 24 T cell receptor beta chains derived from one specimen sequenced in a study of blood T cell repertoires in COVID-19. Produced via immunoSEQ multiplex PCR; TCRdb's table is partial and in-frame only. There are 150,000 to 200,000 clones in the sample; approximately 81% occur only once, and 1% to 1.2% lies in the top ten. Sequenced: peripheral blood. Every receptor here comes from a man in his forties with acute or convalescent COVID-19.

The rearrangement links TRBV6-1 to TRBJ1-6; D not certain. V lost 3 bases and J lost 9, with 12 bases in between. There are 14 residues in the CDR3. The V gene's germline CDR1 is MNHNS and CDR2 SASEGT. CDR3 protein: CASSDGRTGSPLHF. In DNA, the CDR3 is TGTGCCAGCAGTGACGGCAGGACTGGTTCACCCCTCCACTTT.

This clone was seen a handful of times. The chain combines TRBV28 with TRBJ2-3; a possible D gene is TRBD1 (6 bases). The CDR3 is made up of 15 amino acids. V was shortened by 5 bases and J by 3 bases, with 15 bases between the two germline ends. CDR1 and CDR2 from the germline V gene are MDHEN and SYDVKM. CDR3 loop: CASSTGKKGTDTQYF. The DNA of the CDR3 is TGTGCCAGCAGTACAGGGAAGAAGGGGACAGATACGCAGTATTTT.

V usage is TRBV5-6 and J usage is TRBJ1-1; a weak D match, TRBD1 (6 bases). Per the germline V gene, CDR1 is SGHDT and CDR2 is YYEEEE. This CDR3 region has 16 residues. V gave up 4 bases and J gave up 1 base, with 17 bases separating them. CDR3 nucleotide sequence: TGTGCCAGCAGCAGACCTATACAGGGTGAGAACACTGAAGCTTTCTTT. This sequence encodes CASSRPIQGENTEAFF.

J is TRBJ1-5 and V is TRBV6-1; possible D gene TRBD1, 5 bases. The germline V gene has CDR1 MNHNS and CDR2 SASEGT. V lost 3 bases and J lost 6, with 15 bases in between. The CDR3 contains 15 residues. The CDR3 here is CASSEGRVEGQPQHF. In DNA, the CDR3 is TGTGCCAGCAGTGAGGGCAGGGTAGAAGGTCAGCCCCAGCATTTT.

The genes are TRBV5-1 and TRBJ2-7; 11 bases match TRBD2. This CDR3 has 17 residues. Trimming removed 4 bases from V and 7 bases from J; junction bases left unmatched: 16. Germline CDR1 SGHRS, CDR2 YFSETQ. For the CDR3, the DNA is TGCGCCAGCAGCCCCGGGCCAACTAGCGGGGGAACAGGGGAGCAGTACTTC. Its translation: CASSPGPTSGGTGEQYF.

The chain recombines TRBV9 with TRBJ1-1; the D gene is possibly TRBD1 (5 bases). Germline values: CDR1 SGDLS, CDR2 YYNGEE. CDR3 size: 15 residues. V was clipped by 1 base and J by 0 bases, with 10 bases between them. The CDR3 protein is CASSVQGTLNTEAFF. CDR3 coding DNA: TGTGCCAGCAGCGTACAGGGTACCCTGAACACTGAAGCTTTCTTT.

The chain joins TRBV2 to TRBJ1-1; TRBD1 aligns across 7 bases. The length of the CDR3 is 14 residues. V gave up 6 bases and J gave up 4 bases; unmatched junction bases: 8. Germline V CDR1 and CDR2: SNHLY, FYNNEI. The CDR3 loop is CASRERQGSTEAFF. The CDR3 DNA sequence: TGTGCCAGCAGAGAAAGACAGGGTAGCACTGAAGCTTTCTTT.

This clone was detected only a few times. The chain has TRBV20-1 and TRBJ1-1; the D is unclear. CDR1 and CDR2 from the germline V gene are DFQATT and SNEGSKA (reference sequence). V lost 3 bases to trimming and J lost 3 bases, with 17 bases between them. CDR3 length: 15 amino acids. The CDR3 bases are TGCAGTGCTAGTGAACGGGTCGATTATTACACTGAAGCTTTCTTT. It encodes CSASERVDYYTEAFF.

V and J are TRBV5-4 and TRBJ1-1; 8 bases map to TRBD1. This CDR3 region has 15 residues. The germline gives CDR1 SGHNT, CDR2 YYREEE (reference sequence). V dropped 3 bases and J dropped 1; count of bases not matched to a gene: 5. CDR3 sequence reads: CASSSPQGGNTEAFF. The DNA of the CDR3 is TGTGCCAGCAGCTCCCCACAGGGGGGGAACACTGAAGCTTTCTTT.

This clone was found once. The chain carries TRBV21-1 and TRBJ2-1; no check of the table's D call, TRBD2, against the DNA was made. TRBV21-1 counts as a pseudogene. This CDR3 spans 15 amino acids. In DNA, the CDR3 is TGTGCCAGCAGGAACCAAGTACTAGCCTACAATGAGCAGTTCTTC. Encoded protein: CASRNQVLAYNEQFF.

The chain joins TRBV6-2 or TRBV6-3 to TRBJ1-1; TRBD1 is a possible D gene (6 bases). V shed 6 bases and J shed 0 bases, with 14 bases lying between them. Looked up from germline, CDR1 is MNHEY and CDR2 is SVGEGT. The CDR3 loop spans 15 amino acids. Written as DNA, the CDR3 is TGTGCCAGCAGCCCTAATGGACAGATGAACACTGAAGCTTTCTTT. Translating it yields CASSPNGQMNTEAFF.

This chain links TRBV7-2 with TRBJ1-2; 9 nucleotides match TRBD1. The germline gives CDR1 SGHTA, CDR2 FQGNSA. V shed 2 bases and J 6 bases; nucleotides not matched to a gene: 10. The CDR3 has 16 residues. The chain's CDR3 is CASSLQSPGQGNGYTF. In DNA, the CDR3 is TGTGCCAGCAGCTTACAATCACCGGGACAGGGCAATGGCTACACCTTC.

The V and J genes are TRBV6-5 and TRBJ2-2, with a tentative D call TRBD2 (5 bases). The germline gives CDR1 MNHEY, CDR2 SVGAGI. The CDR3 sequence is 15 residues long. V lost 4 bases and J 5 bases, leaving 14 bases between the germline ends. This CDR3 is CASSSSRAATGELFF. The CDR3 region has the DNA TGTGCCAGCAGTTCCTCGAGGGCCGCGACCGGGGAGCTGTTTTTT.

This clone was found a few times. CDR3 sequence reads: CSGRTTYTEAFF. In nucleotides, the CDR3 is TGCAGCGGCCGGACAACCTACACTGAAGCTTTCTTT. The rearrangement joins TRBV29-1 to TRBJ1-1; maybe TRBD1 (5 bases). V was shortened by 7 bases and J by 3 bases, with 12 bases between the two germline ends. Germline V gives CDR1 SQVTM, CDR2 ANQGSEA. The CDR3 is 12 amino acids.

The V and J genes are TRBV12-3 or TRBV12-4 and TRBJ2-7; D perhaps matches TRBD1 (6 bases). This CDR3 contains 12 residues. V lost 6 bases to trimming and J lost 2 bases, with 8 bases between them. CDR3 region: CASSRDTYEQYF. The CDR3 DNA reads TGTGCCAGCAGCCGGGACACCTACGAGCAGTACTTC.

The chain carries TRBV6-1 and TRBJ1-5; TRBD1 aligns across 8 bases. The CDR3 runs 15 residues. After removal of 2 bases from V and 6 bases from J, the junction contained 6 bases not matched to a gene. Germline CDR1 MNHNS, CDR2 SASEGT. CDR3 sequence reads: CASSEWTGSRQPQHF. The CDR3 DNA reads TGTGCCAGCAGTGAATGGACAGGGAGTCGTCAGCCCCAGCATTTT.

The CDR3 DNA sequence: TGTGCCAGCAGAGACCCGGGATTGGACCTGGGCGAGCAGTACTTC. It yields the protein CASRDPGLDLGEQYF. The chain joins TRBV28 to TRBJ2-7, with D possibly matching TRBD2 (5 bases). V lost 6 bases, J lost 6 bases, and 21 bases lay in between. Germline CDR1 and CDR2: MDHEN and SYDVKM. CDR3 length: 15 residues.

The gene calls are TRBV7-2 and TRBJ1-5, with D uncertain. In germline, CDR1 is SGHTA, CDR2 FQGNSA. Trimming took 5 bases from V and 6 from J, leaving 11 bases between them. The CDR3 covers 13 residues. CDR3 DNA: TGTGCCAGCAGCAACGGGTTAGGTCAGCCCCAGCATTTT. This translates into CASSNGLGQPQHF.

This chain connects TRBV6-5 to TRBJ1-1; perhaps TRBD1 as D (6 bases). This CDR3 comprises 15 residues. Looked up from germline, CDR1 is MNHEY and CDR2 is SVGAGI. Trimming took off 5 bases at V and 6 bases at J, with 19 bases between the two ends. CDR3 sequence (DNA): TGTGCCAGCAGTCAGACAGACAGGCTTTGGCCTGAAGCTTTCTTT. Protein sequence: CASSQTDRLWPEAFF.

V gene TRBV25-1 combines with J gene TRBJ1-1; tentatively, D is TRBD1 (6 bases). Germline V lookup: CDR1 MGHDK, CDR2 SYGVNS. The CDR3 spans 14 residues. Trimming pared 3 bases from V and 1 base from J, leaving 9 bases between. The CDR3 DNA reads TGTGCCAGCAGTGACAGGGGTCCGAACACTGAAGCTTTCTTT. Amino acids: CASSDRGPNTEAFF.

V gene TRBV5-1 combines with J gene TRBJ2-5; 9 bases are a match to TRBD1. V lost 2 bases and J lost 5; bases outside the gene matches: 7. This CDR3 is built from 15 residues. Germline V CDR1 and CDR2: SGHRS, YFSETQ. In DNA form, the CDR3 reads TGCGCCAGCAGCTTCGAGGGACAGGGAAGGGAGACCCAGTACTTC. It is translated as CASSFEGQGRETQYF.

The chain links TRBV5-4 to TRBJ2-6; D possibly corresponds to TRBD2 (7 bases). The V gene lost 5 bases and the J gene lost 0 bases, with 18 bases spanning the gap. The V gene's germline CDR1 is SGHNT and CDR2 YYREEE (reference sequence). CDR3 length: 18 residues. The CDR3 reads CASSEGGVVTSGANVLTF. CDR3 sequence (DNA): TGTGCCAGCAGTGAGGGGGGGGTAGTCACCTCTGGGGCCAACGTCCTGACTTTC.

The chain recombines TRBV21-1 with TRBJ1-3; the table's D call, TRBD1, has no DNA check behind it. TRBV21-1 is a pseudogene. The CDR3 is 16 residues long. The CDR3 DNA reads TGTGCCAGCAGCACAAGTCCGGGACATCGGGGAAACACCATATATTTT. It codes for CASSTSPGHRGNTIYF.

The chain employs TRBV27 and TRBJ1-1; 10 bases align to TRBD1. Trimming removed 6 bases from V and 4 bases from J; junction bases left unmatched: 8. This CDR3 region has 15 residues. CDR1 and CDR2 (germline): MNHEY, SMNVEV (reference sequence). The CDR3 is CASSSLGTGATEAFF. CDR3 nucleotide sequence: TGTGCCAGCAGCTCACTCGGGACAGGGGCCACTGAAGCTTTCTTT.